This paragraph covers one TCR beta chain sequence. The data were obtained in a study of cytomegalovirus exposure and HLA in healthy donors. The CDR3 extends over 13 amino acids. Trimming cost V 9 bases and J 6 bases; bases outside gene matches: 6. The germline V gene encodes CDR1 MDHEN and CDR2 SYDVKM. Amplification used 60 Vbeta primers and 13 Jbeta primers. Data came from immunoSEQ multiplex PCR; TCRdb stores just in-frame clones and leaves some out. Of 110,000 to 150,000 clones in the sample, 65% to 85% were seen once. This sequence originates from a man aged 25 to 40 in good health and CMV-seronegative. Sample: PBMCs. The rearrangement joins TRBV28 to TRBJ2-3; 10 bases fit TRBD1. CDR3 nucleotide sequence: TGTGCCAGTTGGACAGGGGGGAGGGATACGCAGTATTTT. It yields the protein CASWTGGRDTQYF.